Listed below are T cell receptor beta chains from one sample, sequenced in a study of CD8+ T cells in alopecia areata. Profiled with immunoSEQ multiplex PCR; TCRdb holds only in-frame clones, not every one. The sample has some 100,000 clones, 50% to 60% seen once. Sample: CD8+ T cells sorted from blood, taken at approximately week 60, from a patient treated with tofacitinib. The receptors were gathered from a human donor with alopecia areata. The CDR3 runs from the conserved cysteine through the conserved F or W. The D gene is left open where the match is weak. Clone size, where shown, is once, few, many, or a class for clones that have expanded.

CDR3 protein: CSVEGTNYEQYF
CDR3 DNA: TGCAGCGTTGAAGGCACAAACTACGAGCAGTACTTC
D gene: .
V gene: TRBV29-1
clone size: .
J gene: TRBJ2-7

CDR3 protein: CAISPRGNQPQHF
CDR3 DNA: TGTGCCATCAGTCCACGGGGGAATCAGCCCCAGCATTTT
D gene: .
V gene: TRBV10-3
clone size: few
J gene: TRBJ1-5

CDR3 protein: CASSLGPRVWETQYF
CDR3 DNA: TGTGCCAGCAGCTTAGGCCCCAGGGTTTGGGAGACCCAGTACTTC
D gene: .
V gene: TRBV7-3
clone size: .
J gene: TRBJ2-5

CDR3 protein: CASSLSGNRESQNTEAFF
CDR3 DNA: TGTGCCAGCAGCTTGTCGGGCAACAGGGAGAGTCAGAACACTGAAGCTTTCTTT
D gene: .
V gene: TRBV13
clone size: .
J gene: TRBJ1-1

CDR3 protein: CASSVGGSEAFF
CDR3 DNA: TGTGCCAGCAGCGTAGGGGGGAGTGAAGCTTTCTTT
D gene: .
V gene: TRBV9
clone size: .
J gene: TRBJ1-1

CDR3 protein: CAWSQLAGDNEQFF
CDR3 DNA: TGTGCCTGGAGTCAGCTAGCGGGGGACAATGAGCAGTTCTTC
D gene: TRBD2
V gene: TRBV30
clone size: .
J gene: TRBJ2-1

CDR3 protein: CASANLLGTEAFF
CDR3 DNA: TGTGCCAGCGCCAATCTTTTGGGGACTGAAGCTTTCTTT
D gene: .
V gene: TRBV7-9
clone size: .
J gene: TRBJ1-1

CDR3 protein: CAWSPPAKNIQYF
CDR3 DNA: TGTGCCTGGAGTCCCCCGGCCAAAAACATTCAGTACTTC
D gene: .
V gene: TRBV30
clone size: .
J gene: TRBJ2-4

CDR3 protein: CASSLGRGEAFF
CDR3 DNA: TGTGCCAGCAGCTTGGGGAGAGGTGAAGCTTTCTTT
D gene: .
V gene: TRBV5-6
clone size: once
J gene: TRBJ1-1

CDR3 protein: CASSQGQASYEQYF
CDR3 DNA: TGTGCCAGCAGCCAGGGACAGGCCTCCTACGAGCAGTACTTC
D gene: TRBD1
V gene: TRBV27
clone size: few
J gene: TRBJ2-7

CDR3 protein: CASSRGTSAPGDEQFF
CDR3 DNA: TGTGCCAGTAGTAGGGGGACTAGCGCACCCGGGGATGAGCAGTTCTTC
D gene: TRBD2
V gene: TRBV19
clone size: .
J gene: TRBJ2-1

CDR3 protein: CASSSVITGLEKLFF
CDR3 DNA: TGTGCCAGCAGCTCAGTGATAACAGGGTTGGAAAAACTGTTTTTT
D gene: .
V gene: TRBV11-2
clone size: .
J gene: TRBJ1-4

CDR3 protein: CASSTGSDQAFF
CDR3 DNA: TGTGCCAGCAGCACCGGGTCAGACCAAGCTTTCTTT
D gene: .
V gene: TRBV5-6
clone size: .
J gene: TRBJ1-1

CDR3 protein: CASSYGTNQPQHF
CDR3 DNA: TGTGCCAGCAGTTACGGAACAAATCAGCCCCAGCATTTT
D gene: .
V gene: TRBV6-5
clone size: few
J gene: TRBJ1-5

CDR3 protein: CASSLDRTSSGNTIYF
CDR3 DNA: TGCGCCAGCAGCTTGGACAGGACCTCCTCTGGAAACACCATATATTTT
D gene: .
V gene: TRBV5-1
clone size: .
J gene: TRBJ1-3

CDR3 protein: CAISELRGRTYGYTF
CDR3 DNA: TGTGCCATCAGTGAGTTAAGGGGGCGGACCTATGGCTACACCTTC
D gene: TRBD1
V gene: TRBV10-3
clone size: .
J gene: TRBJ1-2

CDR3 protein: CASSVVAEGDYGYTF
CDR3 DNA: TGTGCCAGCAGCGTAGTAGCGGAGGGTGACTATGGCTACACCTTC
D gene: .
V gene: TRBV9
clone size: .
J gene: TRBJ1-2

CDR3 protein: CAWRGQGYGYTF
CDR3 DNA: TGTGCCTGGAGAGGGCAGGGCTATGGCTACACCTTC
D gene: .
V gene: TRBV30
clone size: .
J gene: TRBJ1-2

CDR3 protein: CASSANVPYEQYF
CDR3 DNA: TGTGCCAGCAGTGCCAATGTCCCCTACGAGCAGTACTTC
D gene: .
V gene: TRBV6-1
clone size: .
J gene: TRBJ2-7

CDR3 protein: CASSYGGRFTDTQYF
CDR3 DNA: TGTGCCAGCAGTTACGGGGGGCGGTTTACAGATACGCAGTATTTT
D gene: .
V gene: TRBV6-6
clone size: .
J gene: TRBJ2-3

CDR3 protein: CASSILQGRTTEAFF
CDR3 DNA: TGTGCCAGTAGTATTCTCCAGGGGAGAACGACTGAAGCTTTCTTT
D gene: .
V gene: TRBV19
clone size: .
J gene: TRBJ1-1

CDR3 protein: CARSDAVRRGEQFF
CDR3 DNA: TGTGCCAGATCGGACGCCGTCCGTAGGGGTGAGCAGTTCTTC
D gene: .
V gene: TRBV19
clone size: .
J gene: TRBJ2-1

CDR3 protein: CASSEPGRGGGEAFF
CDR3 DNA: TGTGCCAGCAGTGAGCCCGGGAGGGGAGGTGGTGAAGCTTTCTTT
D gene: .
V gene: TRBV2
clone size: few
J gene: TRBJ1-1

CDR3 protein: CASSPDRGNPGANVLTF
CDR3 DNA: TGCGCCAGCAGTCCTGACAGGGGGAACCCTGGGGCCAACGTCCTGACTTTC
D gene: TRBD1
V gene: TRBV23-1
clone size: few
J gene: TRBJ2-6

CDR3 protein: CASSETGGGDGYTF
CDR3 DNA: TGTGCCAGCAGTGAGACAGGGGGAGGGGATGGCTACACCTTC
D gene: TRBD1
V gene: TRBV25-1
clone size: few
J gene: TRBJ1-2

CDR3 protein: CASSQGRIGNQPQHF
CDR3 DNA: TGCGCCAGCAGCCAAGGGAGGATTGGCAATCAGCCCCAGCATTTT
D gene: .
V gene: TRBV4-1
clone size: .
J gene: TRBJ1-5

CDR3 protein: CASSLKPGLARDEQYF
CDR3 DNA: TGTGCCAGCAGCTTAAAGCCCGGACTAGCGCGAGACGAGCAGTACTTC
D gene: TRBD2
V gene: TRBV11-2
clone size: .
J gene: TRBJ2-7

CDR3 protein: CASRPQGARDTQYF
CDR3 DNA: TGTGCCAGCAGACCACAGGGGGCTCGGGATACGCAGTATTTT
D gene: TRBD1
V gene: TRBV2
clone size: many
J gene: TRBJ2-3

CDR3 protein: CASSHGPLSTALGDGYTF
CDR3 DNA: TGTGCCAGCAGTCACGGCCCCCTATCGACAGCACTTGGGGATGGCTACACCTTC
D gene: .
V gene: TRBV5-4
clone size: .
J gene: TRBJ1-2

CDR3 protein: CASSFWGDDEQYF
CDR3 DNA: TGTGCCAGCAGCTTTTGGGGGGATGACGAGCAGTACTTC
D gene: .
V gene: TRBV5-6
clone size: .
J gene: TRBJ2-7

CDR3 protein: CSVEDSDRGRNEQFF
CDR3 DNA: TGCAGCGTTGAAGACTCGGACAGGGGGCGGAATGAGCAGTTCTTC
D gene: TRBD1
V gene: TRBV29-1
clone size: few
J gene: TRBJ2-1

CDR3 protein: CASSFIGGARETQYF
CDR3 DNA: TGTGCCAGCAGTTTCATAGGGGGGGCCAGGGAGACCCAGTACTTC
D gene: .
V gene: TRBV27
clone size: .
J gene: TRBJ2-5

CDR3 protein: CASSTTPKTGASYEQYF
CDR3 DNA: TGTGCCAGCAGTACAACCCCCAAGACAGGGGCCTCCTACGAGCAGTACTTC
D gene: TRBD1
V gene: TRBV27
clone size: .
J gene: TRBJ2-7

CDR3 protein: CASSWSSYEQYF
CDR3 DNA: TGTGCCAGCAGCTGGAGCTCCTACGAGCAGTACTTC
D gene: .
V gene: TRBV11-2
clone size: .
J gene: TRBJ2-7

CDR3 protein: CASSLGAHYEQYF
CDR3 DNA: TGTGCCAGCAGCTTGGGGGCCCACTACGAGCAGTACTTC
D gene: .
V gene: TRBV5-6
clone size: few
J gene: TRBJ2-7

CDR3 protein: CASSLDRW
CDR3 DNA: TGCGCCAGCAGCCTGGACCGCTGG
D gene: .
V gene: TRBV5-1
clone size: .
J gene: TRBJ1-4

CDR3 protein: CAWTKGGVNTEAFF
CDR3 DNA: TGTGCCTGGACCAAAGGGGGGGTGAACACTGAAGCTTTCTTT
D gene: .
V gene: TRBV30
clone size: .
J gene: TRBJ1-1

CDR3 protein: CASSGYEQYF
CDR3 DNA: TGTGCCAGCAGTGGCTACGAGCAGTACTTC
D gene: .
V gene: TRBV25-1
clone size: .
J gene: TRBJ2-7

CDR3 protein: CASSPEGGLYYEQYF
CDR3 DNA: TGTGCCAGCAGTCCGGAAGGGGGCCTCTACTACGAGCAGTACTTC
D gene: TRBD1
V gene: TRBV2
clone size: .
J gene: TRBJ2-7

CDR3 protein: CASSQVASDTQYF
CDR3 DNA: TGTGCCAGCAGCCAAGTGGCTTCAGATACGCAGTATTTT
D gene: .
V gene: TRBV14
clone size: .
J gene: TRBJ2-3

CDR3 protein: CSVEDRTGSGANVLTF
CDR3 DNA: TGCAGCGTTGAAGATCGGACAGGGTCCGGGGCCAACGTCCTGACTTTC
D gene: TRBD1
V gene: TRBV29-1
clone size: .
J gene: TRBJ2-6

CDR3 protein: CASSNRARDTGELFF
CDR3 DNA: TGTGCCAGCTCCAACAGGGCCCGAGACACCGGGGAGCTGTTTTTT
D gene: .
V gene: TRBV25-1
clone size: .
J gene: TRBJ2-2

CDR3 protein: CASSDDGNTEAFF
CDR3 DNA: TGTGCCAGCAGTGATGACGGGAACACTGAAGCTTTCTTT
D gene: .
V gene: TRBV27
clone size: .
J gene: TRBJ1-1

CDR3 protein: CASGGAVLFF
CDR3 DNA: TGTGCCAGCGGTGGGGCAGTGCTGTTTTTT
D gene: .
V gene: TRBV6-1
clone size: .
J gene: TRBJ1-4

CDR3 protein: CASSYLSGGATDTQYF
CDR3 DNA: TGTGCCAGCAGTTACTTGAGCGGGGGGGCCACAGATACGCAGTATTTT
D gene: TRBD2
V gene: TRBV6-6
clone size: .
J gene: TRBJ2-3

CDR3 protein: CASSPRRVDMGGSPLHF
CDR3 DNA: TGTGCCAGCAGCCCGCGCCGTGTTGATATGGGAGGTTCACCCCTCCACTTT
D gene: .
V gene: TRBV25-1
clone size: .
J gene: TRBJ1-6

CDR3 protein: CASRTTDPGYYGYTF
CDR3 DNA: TGTGCCAGCAGAACCACAGATCCGGGCTACTATGGCTACACCTTC
D gene: .
V gene: TRBV27
clone size: .
J gene: TRBJ1-2

CDR3 protein: CASVRVSLNTEAFF
CDR3 DNA: TGTGCCAGCGTAAGGGTCTCCTTGAACACTGAAGCTTTCTTT
D gene: .
V gene: TRBV6-6
clone size: .
J gene: TRBJ1-1

CDR3 protein: CASSSYRTEAFF
CDR3 DNA: TGTGCCAGCAGCTCCTACCGCACTGAAGCTTTCTTT
D gene: .
V gene: TRBV5-6
clone size: .
J gene: TRBJ1-1

CDR3 protein: CAVGGYEQYF
CDR3 DNA: TGTGCCGTCGGGGGGTACGAGCAGTACTTC
D gene: TRBD2
V gene: TRBV6-5
clone size: .
J gene: TRBJ2-7

CDR3 protein: CASSSPRTGGEGFQGYTF
CDR3 DNA: TGTGCCAGCTCAAGCCCCAGGACAGGGGGCGAAGGTTTTCAGGGCTACACCTTC
D gene: TRBD1
V gene: TRBV18
clone size: .
J gene: TRBJ1-2

CDR3 protein: CASSLNVYQETQYF
CDR3 DNA: TGTGCCAGCAGCTTAAACGTCTACCAAGAGACCCAGTACTTC
D gene: .
V gene: TRBV7-3
clone size: .
J gene: TRBJ2-5

CDR3 protein: CASSFPDSDRGPETQYF
CDR3 DNA: TGTGCCAGCAGCTTCCCGGATTCAGACAGGGGACCGGAGACCCAGTACTTC
D gene: TRBD1
V gene: TRBV7-9
clone size: .
J gene: TRBJ2-5

CDR3 protein: CASSVRGDPRETQYF
CDR3 DNA: TGTGCCAGCAGCGTAAGGGGCGACCCTCGGGAGACCCAGTACTTC
D gene: .
V gene: TRBV9
clone size: .
J gene: TRBJ2-5

CDR3 protein: CASGPQVLNNEQFF
CDR3 DNA: TGTGCTAGTGGCCCCCAGGTACTAAACAATGAGCAGTTCTTC
D gene: .
V gene: TRBV12-5
clone size: .
J gene: TRBJ2-1